This entry lists 30 T cell receptor beta chains sequenced from one sample in a study of cytomegalovirus exposure and HLA in healthy donors. Vbeta (60) and Jbeta (13) primers were used in the PCR. Here immunoSEQ multiplex PCR was the method, and the copy in TCRdb shows in-frame clones only, minus some. The data show roughly 99,000 clones, just under 80% seen once. Input material: PBMCs. These receptor sequences come from a woman between 35 and 50 years old in good health and CMV-seronegative.

This chain connects TRBV2 to TRBJ1-3; D may be TRBD1 (6 bases). This CDR3 has 16 residues. Germline-derived CDR1 and CDR2 are SNHLY and FYNNEI. The germline V and J ends were trimmed by 5 bases and 0 bases, with 14 bases remaining between them. The CDR3 here is CASSLSGQNSGNTIYF. The CDR3 DNA sequence: TGTGCCAGCAGTCTCTCAGGACAGAACTCTGGAAACACCATATATTTT.

CDR3 DNA sequence: TGTGCCACCAGCAGCAGACCGGGTGAAGCTTTCTTT. This translates into CATSSRPGEAFF. The V gene is TRBV15, the J gene TRBJ1-1; D remains ambiguous. The germline V gene has CDR1 LNHNV and CDR2 YYDKDF (reference sequence). The CDR3 sequence is 12 residues long. Trimming took off 3 bases at V and 7 bases at J, with 9 bases between the two ends.

This clone has a handful of counts. The V gene is TRBV7-6, the J gene TRBJ2-7; TRBD1 matches 8 bases. CDR1 and CDR2 from the germline V gene are SGHVS and FNYEAQ. With 3 bases clipped from V and 2 bases from J, the junction kept 6 bases outside the gene matches. The CDR3 contains 15 residues. The CDR3 reads CASSFSQDRAYEQYF. The CDR3 DNA follows: TGTGCCAGCAGCTTTTCTCAGGACAGGGCCTACGAGCAGTACTTC.

This clone showed up just once. The chain carries TRBV7-2 and TRBJ2-3; TRBD2 is a possible D gene (6 bases). CDR1 and CDR2 (germline): SGHTA, FQGNSA. V was trimmed by 1 base and J by 8 bases, leaving 16 bases between them. The CDR3 contains 15 residues. The DNA for the CDR3 is TGTGCCAGCAGCTTAGACGGAATAAGCGGGCGTACGCAGTATTTT. This codes for CASSLDGISGRTQYF.

Concerning this clone itself: At one end, the junction sequence differs from germline, possibly due to a read error. The rearrangement joins TRBV30 to TRBJ1-5, with 7 bases that match TRBD1. Germline V gene lookup returns CDR1 GTSNPN and CDR2 SVGIG (reference sequence). The CDR3 extends over 13 amino acids. The CDR3 nucleotides read TGTGCCTGGAGTGTGACAGGGCAGCAGCCCCAGAATTTT. It specifies CAWSVTGQQPQNF.

As regards this clone: The same CDR3 also results from other DNA sequences found in this sample. The chain is built from TRBV5-1 and TRBJ2-3; a possible D gene is TRBD1 (5 bases). Trimming took 0 bases from V and 3 from J, leaving 17 bases between them. The CDR3 has 17 amino acids. Germline CDR1 SGHRS, CDR2 YFSETQ. The CDR3 loop is CASSLDPGPPGTDTQYF. The CDR3 nucleotides read TGCGCCAGCAGCTTGGACCCAGGTCCTCCAGGGACAGATACGCAGTATTTT.

This clone occurred a few times. V usage is TRBV11-1 and J usage is TRBJ1-1, with 7 nucleotides matching TRBD1. V shed 4 bases and J 8 bases; nucleotides not matched to a gene: 7. Germline CDR1 is SGHAT and CDR2 is FQDESV (reference sequence). The CDR3 is made up of 13 amino acids. The CDR3 sequence: CASSSRRDREAFF. The CDR3, as DNA: TGTGCCAGCAGCTCACGCCGGGACAGAGAAGCTTTCTTT.

The chain is built from TRBV10-1 and TRBJ1-5; possible D gene TRBD1, 6 bases. V dropped 2 bases and J dropped 4 bases, with 6 bases sitting between them. The CDR3 length is 13 residues. Germline lookup yields CDR1 WNHNN and CDR2 SYGVQD (reference sequence). The CDR3 here is CASSETGNQPQHF. The CDR3 DNA is TGCGCCAGCAGTGAGACAGGGAATCAGCCCCAGCATTTT.

J is TRBJ2-7 and V is TRBV5-5; D unclear. Germline assignment: CDR1 SGHKS and CDR2 YYEKEE (reference sequence). Trimming pared 4 bases from V and 4 bases from J, leaving 15 bases between. The length of the CDR3 is 14 residues. The CDR3 protein is CASSPRLSLYEQYF. In DNA, the CDR3 is TGTGCCAGCAGCCCTCGACTGAGCCTTTACGAGCAGTACTTC.

The genes are TRBV5-6 and TRBJ2-7, with TRBD1 matching 9 bases. The trim removed 0 bases at V and 6 bases at J, leaving 4 bases unmatched. The germline V gene has CDR1 SGHDT and CDR2 YYEEEE. CDR3 length equals 14 residues. DNA for the CDR3: TGTGCCAGCAGCTTGGCCGGGACAGGGCGCGAGCAGTACTTC. Residues: CASSLAGTGREQYF.

The V call is TRBV7-2, the J call TRBJ2-2, with 8 bases identical to TRBD1. The V gene end was trimmed by 5 bases and the J gene end by 2 bases; junction bases not matched to a gene: 7. CDR1 and CDR2 (germline): SGHTA, FQGNSA. The CDR3 runs 16 residues. In DNA, the CDR3 is TGTGCCAGCAGCGCCCGGGACAGGAGAAACACCGGGGAGCTGTTTTTT. This translates into CASSARDRRNTGELFF.

This clone came up once. The gene calls are TRBV4-1 and TRBJ2-5; D may be TRBD2 (7 bases). Germline V gene lookup returns CDR1 MGHRA and CDR2 YSYEKL. Trimming shortened V by 3 bases and J by 6 bases, and 20 bases separated the two germline ends. This CDR3 has 16 amino acids. CDR3 bases: TGCGCCAGCAGCCAGCCTCGATCACAGGGAGGGAAGACCCAGTACTTC. Translating gives CASSQPRSQGGKTQYF.

This clone has just one count. The chain joins TRBV7-9 to TRBJ1-3; 10 nucleotides agree with TRBD1. Unmatched junction bases numbered 5, after V lost 3 bases and J lost 3 bases. The CDR3 extends over 16 amino acids. Germline CDR1 and CDR2: SEHNR and FQNEAQ (reference sequence). DNA of the CDR3: TGTGCCAGCAGCTTGACCGGGACAGGGGATGGAAACACCATATATTTT. It codes for CASSLTGTGDGNTIYF.

This clone was observed a few times. This sequence joins TRBV5-4 and TRBJ1-2; TRBD1 aligns across 7 bases. CDR3 length: 15 residues. Germline lookup yields CDR1 SGHNT and CDR2 YYREEE (reference sequence). V shed 5 bases, J shed 0 bases, and the junction held 7 bases outside the gene matches. CDR3 nucleotide sequence: TGTGCCAGCAGACAGGACAGGACAACTAACTATGGCTACACCTTC. Amino acids: CASRQDRTTNYGYTF. The whole variable domain, remainder taken from reference TRBV5-4 and TRBJ1-2, is ETGVTQSPTHLIKTRGQQVTLRCSSQSGHNTVSWYQQALGQGPQFIFQYYREEENGRGNFPPRFSGLQFPNYSSELNVNALELDDSALYLCASRQDRTTNYGYTFGSGTRLTVV.

This chain joins TRBV7-9 and TRBJ2-5; 7 positions agree with TRBD1. Germline V lookup: CDR1 SEHNR, CDR2 FQNEAQ (reference sequence). The V and J ends lost 7 bases and 2 bases, in that order; junction bases with no gene match: 4. The CDR3 is 13 amino acids. For the CDR3, the DNA is TGTGCCAGCACCACAGGGGATCAAGAGACCCAGTACTTC. Its protein is CASTTGDQETQYF.

The V and J genes are TRBV5-1 and TRBJ2-7, with D possibly being TRBD1 (6 bases). This CDR3 is built from 14 residues. Trimming cost V 6 bases and J 0 bases, with 13 bases left between them. Germline lookup yields CDR1 SGHRS and CDR2 YFSETQ. The CDR3 sequence is CASKGQSSSYEQYF. In DNA, the CDR3 is TGCGCCAGCAAAGGACAGAGTTCCTCCTACGAGCAGTACTTC.

The CDR3 loop reads CASSPEGGNNQPQHF. In DNA, the CDR3 is TGCGCCAGCAGCCCGGAGGGGGGGAACAATCAGCCCCAGCATTTT. The chain recombines TRBV5-1 with TRBJ1-5; D is perhaps TRBD1 (6 bases). The CDR3 runs 15 residues. Germline CDR1 reads SGHRS; CDR2 reads YFSETQ. Deletions cut 4 bases from V and 3 bases from J, with 14 bases between.

The chain combines TRBV19 with TRBJ1-1; D perhaps matches TRBD1 (6 bases). V was cut by 4 bases and J by 4 bases, with 10 bases left in between. The V gene's germline CDR1 is LNHDA and CDR2 SQIVND (reference sequence). CDR3 length: 13 amino acids. CDR3 region: CASSKQGSTEAFF. DNA of the CDR3: TGTGCCAGTAGTAAACAGGGATCCACTGAAGCTTTCTTT.

About this clone itself: A much larger clone differs by one base, so this may be a read error. The chain employs TRBV18 and TRBJ1-5; TRBD1 is a possible D gene (6 bases). CDR1 is KGHSH, CDR2 LQKENI, per germline. V lost 6 bases and J lost 4, with 10 bases in between. The CDR3 runs to 13 residues. DNA of the CDR3: TGTGCCAGCTCCCCCACAGGGAATCAGCCCCAGCATTTT. Protein product: CASSPTGNQPQHF.

The chain links TRBV7-8 to TRBJ1-1; 7 nucleotides line up with TRBD1. The CDR3 totals 15 residues. Trimming at V came to 4 bases and at J to 5 bases, leaving 10 bases not matched to a gene. The germline V gene has CDR1 SGHVS and CDR2 FQNEAQ. The CDR3 sequence: CASSSRTGELTEAFF. The CDR3 nucleotides read TGTGCCAGCAGCTCGAGAACAGGGGAATTGACTGAAGCTTTCTTT.

The rearrangement links TRBV19 to TRBJ1-2, with 8 bases fitting TRBD1. CDR1 is LNHDA, CDR2 SQIVND, per germline (reference sequence). Trimming removed 7 bases from V and 7 bases from J; junction bases left unmatched: 5. The CDR3 consists of 12 residues. The CDR3 sequence: CASTQGARGYTF. Written as DNA, the CDR3 is TGTGCCAGTACCCAGGGGGCGCGTGGCTACACCTTC.

This clone is medium-sized. One end of the junction is discordant with germline, which a read error may explain. V is TRBV10-3 and J is TRBJ1-1; tentatively, D is TRBD1 (5 bases). Germline V gene data show CDR1 as ENHRY and CDR2 as SYGVKD. The CDR3 runs to 13 residues. Written as DNA, the CDR3 is TGTGCCATCAGTGAGTCGGGGGGGGGAACCAACGCCTTT. It yields the protein CAISESGGGTNAF.

The J gene is TRBJ2-2, the V gene TRBV4-2; 9 bases map to TRBD2. V dropped 1 base and J dropped 2; count of bases not matched to a gene: 2. The CDR3 is 16 residues long. The germline gives CDR1 LGHNA, CDR2 YNFKEQ. CDR3 DNA sequence: TGTGCCAGCAGCCAAGGACTAGCGGAAAACACCGGGGAGCTGTTTTTT. Protein sequence: CASSQGLAENTGELFF.

The V gene is TRBV14, the J gene TRBJ2-5; D is undetermined. Germline CDR1 is SGHDN and CDR2 is FVKESK. CDR3 length equals 13 residues. V lost 0 bases and J lost 5, with 7 bases in between. CDR3: CASSQDVRETQYF. For the CDR3, the DNA is TGTGCCAGCAGCCAAGATGTTCGGGAGACCCAGTACTTC. Based on the CDR3 plus reference TRBV14 and TRBJ2-5, the full variable domain is EAGVTQFPSHSVIEKGQTVTLRCDPISGHDNLYWYRRVMGKEIKFLLHFVKESKQDESGMPNNRFLAERTGGTYSTLKVQPAELEDSGVYFCASSQDVRETQYFGPGTRLLVL.

The rearrangement joins TRBV7-9 to TRBJ2-3; 10 bases are shared with TRBD2. Germline loops: CDR1 SEHNR, CDR2 FQNEAQ (reference sequence). CDR3 length: 18 residues. With V trimmed by 2 bases and J by 2 bases, 10 bases remained unmatched. The CDR3 nucleotides are TGTGCCAGCAGCTTATCGGTGTCTAGCGGGGGTACCACAGATACGCAGTATTTT. Protein sequence: CASSLSVSSGGTTDTQYF.

This chain joins TRBV14 and TRBJ2-3, with 7 bases lining up with TRBD1. The CDR3 has 15 residues. The J segment lost 3 bases and the V segment lost 5 bases, leaving 8 bases of the junction unmatched. The germline gives CDR1 SGHDN, CDR2 FVKESK. The CDR3 DNA sequence: TGTGCCAGCAGCTCCCGGGACAGATTAACAGATACGCAGTATTTT. Protein sequence: CASSSRDRLTDTQYF.

The rearrangement links TRBV29-1 to TRBJ1-4; D ambiguous. The CDR3 runs to 14 residues. V was clipped by 6 bases and J by 5 bases, with 16 bases between them. Germline CDR1 and CDR2: SQVTM and ANQGSEA. CDR3 sequence: CSVEVGGPNEKLFF. CDR3 DNA: TGCAGCGTCGAGGTGGGAGGGCCCAATGAAAAACTGTTTTTT. Full variable domain (missing parts from reference TRBV29-1 and TRBJ1-4): SAVISQKPSRDICQRGTSLTIQCQVDSQVTMMFWYRQQPGQSLTLIATANQGSEATYESGFVIDKFPISRPNLTFSTLTVSNMSPEDSSIYLCSVEVGGPNEKLFFGSGTQLSVL.

In its sample, this clone was seen a few times. This chain links TRBV25-1 with TRBJ2-5, with D possibly being TRBD2 (5 bases). This CDR3 is built from 13 residues. Trimming cost V 3 bases and J 9 bases, with 14 bases left between them. Germline V gene data show CDR1 as MGHDK and CDR2 as SYGVNS. The CDR3 bases are TGTGCCAGCAGTGAGGAGTGGACTGGGGCCCAGTACTTC. Protein product: CASSEEWTGAQYF.

This clone was picked up one time. The V call is TRBV7-2, the J call TRBJ2-3; TRBD2 matches 8 bases. With 2 bases clipped from V and 6 bases from J, the junction kept 4 bases outside the gene matches. The CDR3 runs 14 residues. The germline CDR1 and CDR2 sequences are SGHTA and FQGNSA. The CDR3 loop is CASSLFGGADTQYF. DNA of the CDR3: TGTGCCAGCAGCTTATTCGGGGGGGCGGATACGCAGTATTTT.

This sequence joins TRBV7-2 and TRBJ2-7; 11 bases fit TRBD2. The length of the CDR3 is 18 residues. The J segment lost 4 bases and the V segment lost 3 bases, leaving 14 bases of the junction unmatched. Looked up from germline, CDR1 is SGHTA and CDR2 is FQGNSA. This chain's CDR3 is CASSFQAPSGGYLYEQYF. CDR3 DNA: TGTGCCAGCAGCTTTCAAGCCCCTAGCGGGGGGTATCTTTACGAGCAGTACTTC. Complete variable domain (other parts from reference TRBV7-2 and TRBJ2-7): GAGVSQSPSNKVTEKGKDVELRCDPISGHTALYWYRQSLGQGLEFLIYFQGNSAPDKSGLPSDRFSAERTGGSVSTLTIQRTQQEDSAVYLCASSFQAPSGGYLYEQYFGPGTRLTVT.